Each of the 12 T cell receptor beta chains below was sequenced from the same sample in a study of T cell responses to AZD1222 COVID-19 vaccine. The method was immunoSEQ multiplex PCR; TCRdb's version includes in-frame clones alone and lacks a portion of them. The data contain about 110,000 clones, 87% of them singletons. The sequenced sample was peripheral blood, obtained on day 0 of AZD1222 vaccination. These receptor sequences come from an adult in good health.

The chain joins TRBV4-1 to TRBJ1-5, with D perhaps matching TRBD1 (5 bases). V was trimmed by 5 bases and J by 4 bases, leaving 15 bases between them. The length of the CDR3 is 15 residues. Germline CDR1 and CDR2: MGHRA and YSYEKL. CDR3 coding DNA: TGCGCCAGCAGCTTCCGGGACGACCCGAATCAGCCCCAGCATTTT. Protein product: CASSFRDDPNQPQHF.

This chain uses TRBV10-3 with TRBJ2-2; maybe TRBD1 (6 bases). Germline CDR1 reads ENHRY; CDR2 reads SYGVKD. The ends were cut back, 8 bases at V and 0 bases at J, with 16 bases in the middle. This CDR3 comprises 16 residues. CDR3 sequence reads: CAIGALGATNTGELFF. The CDR3 DNA reads as TGTGCCATCGGGGCTCTGGGGGCGACGAACACCGGGGAGCTGTTTTTT.

For the CDR3, the DNA is TGTGCCAGCTCACCATCGAGGGGTCGGGGCAATCAGCCCCAGCATTTT. Translated: CASSPSRGRGNQPQHF. This sequence joins TRBV18 and TRBJ1-5; D may be TRBD1 (5 bases). The CDR3 sequence is 16 residues long. Trimming took 2 bases from V and 2 from J, leaving 13 bases between them. In germline, CDR1 is KGHSH, CDR2 LQKENI.

This chain uses TRBV2 with TRBJ2-7; 7 bases agree with TRBD1. The V gene's germline CDR1 is SNHLY and CDR2 FYNNEI. The V gene end was trimmed by 5 bases and the J gene end by 4 bases; junction bases not matched to a gene: 14. This CDR3 has 16 amino acids. This CDR3 reads CASSKQGTLIMYEQYF. For the CDR3, the DNA is TGTGCCAGCAGTAAACAGGGGACGCTTATCATGTACGAGCAGTACTTC.

The genes are TRBV5-1 and TRBJ2-7, with TRBD1 matching over 9 bases. This CDR3 is 13 amino acids long. Germline assignment: CDR1 SGHRS and CDR2 YFSETQ. Trimming took 0 bases from V and 6 from J; bases not matched to a gene: 1. CDR3 amino acids: CASSLGQGGEQYF. The CDR3 DNA reads TGCGCCAGCAGCTTGGGACAGGGGGGCGAGCAGTACTTC. The full variable domain, rest sourced from reference TRBV5-1 and TRBJ2-7, is KAGVTQTPRYLIKTRGQQVTLSCSPISGHRSVSWYQQTPGQGLQFLFEYFSETQRNKGNFPGRFSGRQFSNSRSEMNVSTLELGDSALYLCASSLGQGGEQYFGPGTRLTVT.

J is TRBJ2-3 and V is TRBV5-1; TRBD1 matches at 11 bases. The germline V gene encodes CDR1 SGHRS and CDR2 YFSETQ. The CDR3 loop spans 17 amino acids. After removal of 4 bases from V and 6 bases from J, the junction contained 13 bases not matched to a gene. In nucleotides, the CDR3 is TGCGCCAGCAGCCCGACCCCTACGGGACAGGGGGGTGATACGCAGTATTTT. It yields the protein CASSPTPTGQGGDTQYF. The complete variable domain, with remaining parts taken from reference TRBV5-1 and TRBJ2-3, reads KAGVTQTPRYLIKTRGQQVTLSCSPISGHRSVSWYQQTPGQGLQFLFEYFSETQRNKGNFPGRFSGRQFSNSRSEMNVSTLELGDSALYLCASSPTPTGQGGDTQYFGPGTRLTVL.

The rearrangement joins TRBV11-3 to TRBJ2-3; 8 positions match TRBD1. CDR1 is SGHNT and CDR2 is YENEEA in the germline V gene. The V gene end was trimmed by 4 bases and the J gene end by 4 bases; junction bases not matched to a gene: 19. The CDR3 extends over 19 amino acids. CDR3 protein: CASSSRSSPGTGSPDTQYF. The CDR3 region has the DNA TGTGCCAGCAGCTCAAGATCAAGCCCCGGGACAGGAAGTCCAGATACGCAGTATTTT.

This clone has a single count. The genes are TRBV24-1 and TRBJ2-1, with D perhaps TRBD2 (6 bases). Trimming stripped 2 bases from V and 2 bases from J, with 6 bases between. The germline V gene has CDR1 KGHDR and CDR2 SFDVKD. The CDR3 extends over 14 amino acids. The CDR3 reads CATSDSGAYNEQFF. The CDR3 bases are TGTGCCACCAGTGATTCGGGAGCCTACAATGAGCAGTTCTTC.

The rearrangement links TRBV14 to TRBJ2-7; D perhaps matches TRBD2 (5 bases). Trimming stripped 0 bases from V and 6 bases from J, with 9 bases between. CDR1 is SGHDN and CDR2 is FVKESK in the germline V gene. The CDR3 loop spans 13 amino acids. The CDR3 DNA is TGTGCCAGCAGCCAAGATTTGGCGGGCGAGCAGTACTTC. It codes for CASSQDLAGEQYF.

As for this clone: One end of the junction varies from germline; a read error may be responsible. This chain connects TRBV12-5 to TRBJ1-4; perhaps TRBD1 as D (5 bases). Germline-derived CDR1 and CDR2 are LGHNT and FRNRAP. The CDR3 has 15 residues. CDR3 nucleotides: TGTGCTAGTGGATTGGGGACGGTTCTTAATGAAAAACTGTTTTTT. Its protein is CASGLGTVLNEKLFF.

The chain employs TRBV7-9 and TRBJ1-1, with TRBD1 as a possible D gene (5 bases). Germline V gene lookup returns CDR1 SEHNR and CDR2 FQNEAQ (reference sequence). This CDR3 contains 15 residues. Deletions cut 5 bases from V and 0 bases from J, with 13 bases between. The DNA for the CDR3 is TGTGCCAGCAGCCCCCAGGGTGGGATGAACACTGAAGCTTTCTTT. This codes for CASSPQGGMNTEAFF.

As DNA, the CDR3 is TGTGCCACCAGCAGACCGGGACTAGCGGGGCGAAATGAGCAGTTCTTC. It yields the protein CATSRPGLAGRNEQFF. J is TRBJ2-1 and V is TRBV15, with 13 bases matching TRBD2. The CDR3 has 16 amino acids. V gave up 2 bases and J gave up 7 bases; unmatched junction bases: 5. The germline V gene has CDR1 LNHNV and CDR2 YYDKDF (reference sequence).